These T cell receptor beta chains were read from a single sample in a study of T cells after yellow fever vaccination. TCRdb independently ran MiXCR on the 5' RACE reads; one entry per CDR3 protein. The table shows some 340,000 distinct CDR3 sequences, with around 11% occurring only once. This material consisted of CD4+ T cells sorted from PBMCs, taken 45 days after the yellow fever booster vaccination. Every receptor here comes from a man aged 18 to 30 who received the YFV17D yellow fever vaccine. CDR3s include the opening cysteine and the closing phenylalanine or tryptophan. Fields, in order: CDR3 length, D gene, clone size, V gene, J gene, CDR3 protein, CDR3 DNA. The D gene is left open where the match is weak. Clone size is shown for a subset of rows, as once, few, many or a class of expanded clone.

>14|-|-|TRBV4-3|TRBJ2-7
CASSQVSPSNEQYF
TGCGCCAGCAGCCAAGTATCACCAAGTAACGAGCAGTACTTC
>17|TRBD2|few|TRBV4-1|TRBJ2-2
CASSSPSGGPLTGELFF
TGCGCCAGCAGCTCACCTAGCGGGGGGCCCCTGACCGGGGAGCTGTTTTTT
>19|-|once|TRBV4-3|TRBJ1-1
CASSQDGPIRAGANTEAFF
TGCGCCAGCAGCCAAGATGGCCCCATCAGGGCGGGGGCGAACACTGAAGCTTTCTTT
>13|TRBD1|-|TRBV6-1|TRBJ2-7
CASSWDRTYEQYF
TGTGCCAGCAGTTGGGACAGGACCTACGAGCAGTACTTC
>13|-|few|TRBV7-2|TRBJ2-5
CASSKGIQETQYF
TGTGCCAGCAGCAAAGGGATCCAAGAGACCCAGTACTTC
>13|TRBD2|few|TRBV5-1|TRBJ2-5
CASRAGFQETQYF
TGCGCCAGCAGAGCGGGGTTCCAAGAGACCCAGTACTTC
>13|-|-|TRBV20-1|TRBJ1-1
CRTIRLGRTEAFF
TGCAGGACTATAAGGCTGGGGAGGACTGAAGCTTTCTTT
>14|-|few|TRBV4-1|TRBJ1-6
CASSQTVSNSPLHF
TGCGCCAGCAGCCAGACAGTTTCTAATTCACCCCTCCACTTT
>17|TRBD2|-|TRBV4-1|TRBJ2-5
CASSQDPAGGRGETQYF
TGCGCCAGCAGCCAAGATCCAGCGGGGGGTCGGGGGGAGACCCAGTACTTC
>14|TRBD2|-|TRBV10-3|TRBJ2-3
CAISQSGGRNTQYF
TGTGCCATCAGTCAAAGCGGGGGGAGGAATACGCAGTATTTT
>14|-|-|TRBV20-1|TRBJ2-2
CSARVGSNTGELFF
TGCAGTGCTAGAGTCGGATCGAACACCGGGGAGCTGTTTTTT
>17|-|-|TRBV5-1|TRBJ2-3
CASSLAGQSVGTDTQYF
TGCGCCAGCAGCTTGGCTGGGCAGTCGGTCGGCACAGATACGCAGTATTTT
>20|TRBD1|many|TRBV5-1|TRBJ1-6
CASSLSPARQGSSYNSPLHF
TGCGCCAGCAGCTTGTCCCCCGCTCGACAGGGGAGCTCCTATAATTCACCCCTCCACTTT
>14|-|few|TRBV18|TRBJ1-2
CASSPARVYYGYTF
TGTGCCAGCTCACCAGCGAGGGTTTACTATGGCTACACCTTC
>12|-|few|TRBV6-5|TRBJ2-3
CASSYGLNTQYF
TGTGCCAGCAGTTACGGGCTGAATACGCAGTATTTT
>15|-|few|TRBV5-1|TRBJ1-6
CASSPRPGVDSPLHF
TGCGCCAGCAGCCCTAGACCAGGGGTAGATTCACCCCTCCACTTT
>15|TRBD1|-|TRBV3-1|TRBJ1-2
CASSQQGQGFSGYTF
TGTGCCAGCAGCCAACAGGGACAGGGGTTCTCTGGCTACACCTTC
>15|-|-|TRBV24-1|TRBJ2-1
CATSDFARGGNEQFF
TGTGCCACCAGTGATTTCGCCAGGGGTGGAAATGAGCAGTTCTTC
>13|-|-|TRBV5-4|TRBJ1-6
CASTRERSSPLHF
TGTGCCAGCACCCGAGAGAGGAGTTCACCCCTCCACTTT
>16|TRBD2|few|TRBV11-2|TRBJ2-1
CASSSLRGGGHNEQFF
TGTGCCAGCAGCTCCCTTCGCGGGGGGGGCCACAATGAGCAGTTCTTC
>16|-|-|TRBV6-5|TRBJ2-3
CASSSRTGPRWHTQYF
TGTGCCAGCAGTTCCCGTACCGGGCCCCGATGGCATACGCAGTATTTT
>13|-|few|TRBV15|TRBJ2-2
CATSSPGAGELFF
TGTGCCACCAGCTCCCCCGGGGCCGGGGAGCTGTTTTTT
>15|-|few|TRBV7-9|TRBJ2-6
CASSHGGSGANVLTF
TGTGCCAGCAGCCATGGGGGATCTGGGGCCAACGTCCTGACTTTC
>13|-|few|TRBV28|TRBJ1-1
CASSFGTSTEAFF
TGTGCCAGCAGTTTCGGGACAAGCACTGAAGCTTTCTTT
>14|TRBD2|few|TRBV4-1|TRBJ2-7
CASRAGLGNYEQYF
TGCGCCAGCAGGGCGGGACTAGGCAATTACGAGCAGTACTTC
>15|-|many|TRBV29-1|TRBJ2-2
CSARMGRGGTGELFF
TGCAGCGCCCGAATGGGGCGCGGCGGCACCGGGGAGCTGTTTTTT
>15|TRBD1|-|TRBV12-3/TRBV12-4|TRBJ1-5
CASRTGDIGNQPQHF
TGTGCCAGCAGGACAGGGGATATTGGCAATCAGCCCCAGCATTTT
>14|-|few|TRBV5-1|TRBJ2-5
CASSLGGAEETQYF
TGCGCCAGCAGCTTAGGGGGGGCCGAGGAGACCCAGTACTTC
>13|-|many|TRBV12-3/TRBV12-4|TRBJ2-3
CASSFNGADTQYF
TGTGCCAGCAGTTTCAACGGGGCAGATACGCAGTATTTT
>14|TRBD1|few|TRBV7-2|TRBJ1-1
CASSPTGGGPRVGF
TGTGCCAGCAGCCCCACAGGGGGAGGGCCCCGAGTCGGCTTT
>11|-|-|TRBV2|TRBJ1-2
CASMRRGGYTF
TGTGCCAGCATGAGAAGGGGGGGCTACACCTTC
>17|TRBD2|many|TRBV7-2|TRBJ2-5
CASSSPLAGGPKKTQYF
TGTGCCAGCAGCTCGCCGCTAGCGGGGGGTCCTAAGAAGACCCAGTACTTC
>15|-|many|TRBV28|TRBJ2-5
CASSLAGPHQETQYF
TGTGCCAGCAGTTTGGCGGGACCCCACCAAGAGACCCAGTACTTC
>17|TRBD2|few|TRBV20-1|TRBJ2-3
CSARGATGTSGGDTQYF
TGCAGTGCTAGAGGCGCTACCGGGACTAGCGGGGGGGATACGCAGTATTTT
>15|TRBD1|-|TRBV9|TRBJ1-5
CASSVAPDRLQPQHF
TGTGCCAGCAGCGTAGCTCCGGACAGGCTACAGCCCCAGCATTTT
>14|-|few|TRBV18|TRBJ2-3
CASSPRDGGDTQYF
TGTGCCAGCTCACCCCGGGACGGCGGGGATACGCAGTATTTT
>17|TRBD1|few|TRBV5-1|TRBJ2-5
CASSDTPGQGSQETQYF
TGCGCCAGCAGCGATACCCCGGGACAGGGTTCTCAAGAGACCCAGTACTTC
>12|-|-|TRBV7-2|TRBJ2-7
CASTYLRGEQYF
TGTGCCAGCACCTATCTCCGCGGGGAGCAGTACTTC
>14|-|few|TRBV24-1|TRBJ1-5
CATSDGQGHQPQHF
TGTGCCACCAGTGATGGCCAGGGACATCAGCCCCAGCATTTT
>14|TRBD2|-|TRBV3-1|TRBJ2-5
CASSNSGGLETQYF
TGTGCCAGCAGCAACTCGGGGGGGTTGGAGACCCAGTACTTC
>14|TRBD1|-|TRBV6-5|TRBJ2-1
CASHSGTGRNEQFF
TGTGCCAGCCATAGTGGGACAGGGAGGAATGAGCAGTTCTTC
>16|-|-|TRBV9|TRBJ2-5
CASSVATGQRGETQYF
TGTGCCAGCAGCGTAGCTACGGGACAGCGGGGAGAGACCCAGTACTTC
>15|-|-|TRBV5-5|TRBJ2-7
CASSVGTTNSYEQYF
TGTGCCAGCAGCGTCGGGACAACCAACTCCTACGAGCAGTACTTC
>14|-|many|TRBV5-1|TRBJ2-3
CASSFPLVTDTQYF
TGCGCCAGCAGCTTCCCCCTCGTCACAGATACGCAGTATTTT
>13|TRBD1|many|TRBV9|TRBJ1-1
CASSSRQGTEAFF
TGTGCCAGCAGCTCCCGACAGGGGACTGAAGCTTTCTTT
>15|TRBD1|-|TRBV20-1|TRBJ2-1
CSAIKATGGWNEQFF
TGCAGTGCTATCAAAGCCACAGGGGGCTGGAATGAGCAGTTCTTC
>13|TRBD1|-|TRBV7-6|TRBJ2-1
CASSGQGMGEQFF
TGTGCCAGCAGCGGACAGGGGATGGGTGAGCAGTTCTTC
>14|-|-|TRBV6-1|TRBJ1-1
CASRETSRGTEAFF
TGTGCCAGCAGGGAAACGTCCAGGGGCACTGAAGCTTTCTTT
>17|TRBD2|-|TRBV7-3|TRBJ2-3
CASSLSDTSGGRDTQYF
TGTGCCAGCAGCTTATCCGACACTAGCGGGGGCAGGGATACGCAGTATTTT
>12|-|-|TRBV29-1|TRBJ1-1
CSVDGGLTEAFF
TGCAGCGTTGATGGAGGGTTAACTGAAGCTTTCTTT
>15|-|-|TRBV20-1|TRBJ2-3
CSAMGTQLGHDTQYF
TGCAGTGCCATGGGTACTCAACTTGGCCATGATACGCAGTATTTT
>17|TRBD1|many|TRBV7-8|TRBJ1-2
CASSLDSRGTGDYGYTF
TGTGCCAGCAGCTTAGATTCACGGGGTACAGGGGACTATGGCTACACCTTC
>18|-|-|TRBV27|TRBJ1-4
CASSFGGASLGIPEKLFF
TGTGCCAGCAGTTTCGGGGGCGCAAGTTTGGGGATACCTGAAAAACTGTTTTTT
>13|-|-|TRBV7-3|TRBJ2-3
CASSHGLGDTQYF
TGTGCCAGCAGCCATGGGTTAGGAGATACGCAGTATTTT
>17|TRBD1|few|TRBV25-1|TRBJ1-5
CASTMAKGQGIDQPQHF
TGTGCCAGCACTATGGCTAAAGGACAGGGGATAGATCAGCCCCAGCATTTT